These 3 T cell receptor beta chains were all obtained from the same sample, sequenced in a study of identical twins. A single record per CDR3 protein comes from TCRdb applying MiXCR to the 5' RACE reads. The data show a few hundred thousand distinct CDR3 sequences, with more than 6.5% seen just once and approximately 2% held by the top ten. These same data were also listed under a study on yellow fever vaccine responses in identical twins.

Sequenced material: memory (CD45RO+) T cells sorted from blood. These receptors all stem from a woman aged 18 to 35 in good health.

In this sample, this clonotype turned up many times. The V gene is TRBV6-4, the J gene TRBJ2-3; tentatively, D is TRBD1 or TRBD2 (6 bases each). The CDR3 sequence is 12 residues long. Per germline, CDR1 MRHNA and CDR2 SNTAGT. The CDR3 nucleotides read TGTAATGGAGGGGGAAGTACAGATACGCAGTATTTT. Its translation: CNGGGSTDTQYF.

The chain couples TRBV11-3 to TRBJ2-7; TRBD2 agrees at 7 bases. CDR1 and CDR2 (germline): SGHNT, YENEEA. Germline trimming cut 8 bases from V and 6 bases from J; bases unmatched to any gene: 16. The CDR3 has 15 amino acids. The CDR3 bases are TGTGCCAGCGCCATGTTTAGGGACTATGCCTCCGAGCAGTACTTC. As protein: CASAMFRDYASEQYF.

There are many counts of this clonotype. The chain links TRBV6-1 to TRBJ2-5; D perhaps matches TRBD1 (7 bases). In germline, CDR1 is MNHNS, CDR2 SASEGT. The CDR3 has 15 amino acids. Trimming took off 1 base at V and 4 bases at J, with 13 bases between the two ends. CDR3 in DNA: TGTGCCAGCAGTGAAGATGGAGGGGGCGTAGAGACCCAGTACTTC. This encodes CASSEDGGGVETQYF.